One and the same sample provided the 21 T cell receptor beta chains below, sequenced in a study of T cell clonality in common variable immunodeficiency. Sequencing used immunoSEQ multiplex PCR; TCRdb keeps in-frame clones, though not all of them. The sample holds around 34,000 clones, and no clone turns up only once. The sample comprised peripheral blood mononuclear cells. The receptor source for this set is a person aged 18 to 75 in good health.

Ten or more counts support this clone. The part of the CDR3 DNA that was read is TGTGCCACCAGCGTCTTAGCGCGCCATACG. Encoded protein: CATSVLARHT. The whole CDR3 reads CATSVLARHTQYF. The chain employs TRBV15 and TRBJ2-3; D perhaps matches TRBD2 (5 bases). Read sequence stops 3 residues before the CDR3 end, and the germline J gene provides the missing end. CDR1 is LNHNV and CDR2 is YYDKDF in the germline V gene (reference sequence). V gave up 5 bases and J gave up 7 bases, with 13 bases separating them. This CDR3 has 13 residues.

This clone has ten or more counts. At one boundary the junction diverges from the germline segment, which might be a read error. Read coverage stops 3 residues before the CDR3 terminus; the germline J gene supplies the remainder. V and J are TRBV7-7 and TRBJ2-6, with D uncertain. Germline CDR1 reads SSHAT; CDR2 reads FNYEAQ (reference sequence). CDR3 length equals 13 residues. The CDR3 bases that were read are TGTGCTAGCACCCCCGGTGGGGCCAACGTC. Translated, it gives CASTPGGANV. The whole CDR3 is CASTPGGANVLTF.

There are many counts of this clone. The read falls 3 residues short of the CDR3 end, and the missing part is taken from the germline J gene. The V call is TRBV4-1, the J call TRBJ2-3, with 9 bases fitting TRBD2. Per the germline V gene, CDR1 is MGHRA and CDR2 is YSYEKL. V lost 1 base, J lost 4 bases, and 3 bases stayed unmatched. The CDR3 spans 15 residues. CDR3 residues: CASSQAASGADTQYF. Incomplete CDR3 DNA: TGCGCCAGCAGCCAAGCTGCTAGCGGGGCAGATACG.

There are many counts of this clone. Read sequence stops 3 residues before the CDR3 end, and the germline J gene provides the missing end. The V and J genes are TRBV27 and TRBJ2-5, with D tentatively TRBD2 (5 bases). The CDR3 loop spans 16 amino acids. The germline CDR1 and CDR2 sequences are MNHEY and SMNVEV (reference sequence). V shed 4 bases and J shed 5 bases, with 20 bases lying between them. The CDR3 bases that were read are TGTGCCAGCAGTTCGCTTTCAGGAGCGGCTCGGGAGACC. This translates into CASSSLSGAARET. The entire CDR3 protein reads CASSSLSGAARETQYF.

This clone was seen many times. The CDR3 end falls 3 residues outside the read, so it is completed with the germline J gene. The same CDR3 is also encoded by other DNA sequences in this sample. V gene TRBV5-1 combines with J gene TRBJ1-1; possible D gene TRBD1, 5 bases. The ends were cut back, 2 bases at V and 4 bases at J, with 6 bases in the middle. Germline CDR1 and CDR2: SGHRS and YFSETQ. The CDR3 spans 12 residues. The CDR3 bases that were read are TGCGCCAGCAGCTTCCAGGGCACTGAA. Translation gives CASSFQGTE. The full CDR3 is CASSFQGTEAFF.

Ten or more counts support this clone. Incomplete CDR3 DNA: TGTGCCAGCAGTGCCATCGAGAGGGGTGGC. Translating gives CASSAIERGG. In full, the CDR3 is CASSAIERGGYTF. The J gene is TRBJ1-2, the V gene TRBV27; perhaps TRBD1 as D (5 bases). Read coverage stops 3 residues before the CDR3 terminus; the germline J gene supplies the remainder. This CDR3 region has 13 residues. V dropped 5 bases and J dropped 7 bases, with 14 bases sitting between them. Germline values: CDR1 MNHEY, CDR2 SMNVEV (reference sequence).

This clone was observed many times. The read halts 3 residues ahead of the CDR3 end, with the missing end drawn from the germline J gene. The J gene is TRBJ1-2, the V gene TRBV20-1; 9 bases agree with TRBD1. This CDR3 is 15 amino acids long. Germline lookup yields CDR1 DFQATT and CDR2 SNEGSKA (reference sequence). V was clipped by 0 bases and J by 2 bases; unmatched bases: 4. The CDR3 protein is CSARDPGQGNYGYTF. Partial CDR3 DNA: TGCAGTGCTAGAGACCCGGGACAGGGCAACTATGGC.

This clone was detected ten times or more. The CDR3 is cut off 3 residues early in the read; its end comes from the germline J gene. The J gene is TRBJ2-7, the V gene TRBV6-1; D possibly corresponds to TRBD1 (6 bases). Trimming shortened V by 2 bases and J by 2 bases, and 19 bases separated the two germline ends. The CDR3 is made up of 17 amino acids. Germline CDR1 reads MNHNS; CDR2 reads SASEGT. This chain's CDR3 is CASSEIWGQVFTYEQYF. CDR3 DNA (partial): TGTGCCAGCAGTGAAATCTGGGGGCAGGTTTTTACCTACGAG.

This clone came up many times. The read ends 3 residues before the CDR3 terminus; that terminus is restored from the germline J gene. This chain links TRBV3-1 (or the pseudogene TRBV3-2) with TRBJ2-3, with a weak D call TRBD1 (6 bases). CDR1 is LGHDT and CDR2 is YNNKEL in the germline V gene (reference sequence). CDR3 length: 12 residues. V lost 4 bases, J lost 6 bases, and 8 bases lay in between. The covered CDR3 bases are TGTGCCAGCAGCCCCAGGGGTGATACG. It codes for CASSPRGDT. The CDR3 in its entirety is CASSPRGDTQYF.

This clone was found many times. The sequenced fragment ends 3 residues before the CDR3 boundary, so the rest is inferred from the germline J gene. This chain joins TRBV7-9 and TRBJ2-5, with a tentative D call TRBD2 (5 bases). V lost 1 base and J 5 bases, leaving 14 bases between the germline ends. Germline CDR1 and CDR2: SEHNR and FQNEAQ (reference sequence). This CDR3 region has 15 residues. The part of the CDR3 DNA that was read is TGTGCCAGCAGCTTAGTAAGCGGTCGAAGGGAGACC. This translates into CASSLVSGRRET. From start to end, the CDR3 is CASSLVSGRRETQYF.

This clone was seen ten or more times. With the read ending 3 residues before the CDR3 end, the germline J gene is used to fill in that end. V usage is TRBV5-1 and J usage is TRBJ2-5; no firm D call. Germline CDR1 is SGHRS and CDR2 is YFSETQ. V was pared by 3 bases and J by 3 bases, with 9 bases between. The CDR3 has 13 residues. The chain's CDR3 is CASSSHPEETQYF. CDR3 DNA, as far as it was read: TGCGCCAGCAGCTCACACCCCGAAGAGACC.

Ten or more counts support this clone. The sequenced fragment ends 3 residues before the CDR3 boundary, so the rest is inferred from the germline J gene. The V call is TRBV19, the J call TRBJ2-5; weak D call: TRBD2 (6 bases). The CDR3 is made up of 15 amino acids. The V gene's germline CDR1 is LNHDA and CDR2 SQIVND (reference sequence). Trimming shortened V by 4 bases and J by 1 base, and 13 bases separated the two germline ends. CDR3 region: CASSSGAPPQETQYF. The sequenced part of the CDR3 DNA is TGTGCCAGTAGTAGCGGGGCCCCTCCCCAAGAGACC.

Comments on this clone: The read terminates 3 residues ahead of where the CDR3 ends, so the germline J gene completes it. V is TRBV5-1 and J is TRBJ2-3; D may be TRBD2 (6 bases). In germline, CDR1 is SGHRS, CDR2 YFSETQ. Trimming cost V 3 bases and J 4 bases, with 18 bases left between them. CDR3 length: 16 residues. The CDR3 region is CASSSNSGRHSDTQYF. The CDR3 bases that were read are TGCGCCAGCAGCTCAAATAGCGGAAGACATTCAGATACG.

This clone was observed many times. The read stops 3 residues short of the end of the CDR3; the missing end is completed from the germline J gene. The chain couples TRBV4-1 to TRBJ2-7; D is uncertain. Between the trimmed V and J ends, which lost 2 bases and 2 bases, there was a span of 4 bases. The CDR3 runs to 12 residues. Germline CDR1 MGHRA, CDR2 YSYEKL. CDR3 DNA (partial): TGCGCCAGCAGCCAACAGGCCTACGAG. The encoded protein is CASSQQAYE. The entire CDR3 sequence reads CASSQQAYEQYF.

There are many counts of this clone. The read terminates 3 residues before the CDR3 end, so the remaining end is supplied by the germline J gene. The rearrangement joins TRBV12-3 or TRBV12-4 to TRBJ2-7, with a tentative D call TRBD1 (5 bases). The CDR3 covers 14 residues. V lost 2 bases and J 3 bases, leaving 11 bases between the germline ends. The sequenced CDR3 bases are TGTGCCAGCAGTTTAACAGGCCTGTTCTACGAG. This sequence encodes CASSLTGLFYE. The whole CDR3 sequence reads CASSLTGLFYEQYF.

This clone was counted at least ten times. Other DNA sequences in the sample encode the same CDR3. CDR3 region: CATDYRALPTDHSNYGYTF. The part of the CDR3 DNA that was read is TGCGCCACCGACTATCGGGCCTTACCTACAGACCACTCTAACTATGGC. This chain connects TRBV10-1 to TRBJ1-2; D is unclear. The observed sequence ends 3 residues before the CDR3 terminus, with the missing tail filled in from the germline J gene. Germline V gene lookup returns CDR1 WNHNN and CDR2 SYGVQD (reference sequence). The CDR3 loop spans 19 amino acids. The V end lost 10 bases, the J end lost 0 bases, and 30 bases lay between the germline ends.

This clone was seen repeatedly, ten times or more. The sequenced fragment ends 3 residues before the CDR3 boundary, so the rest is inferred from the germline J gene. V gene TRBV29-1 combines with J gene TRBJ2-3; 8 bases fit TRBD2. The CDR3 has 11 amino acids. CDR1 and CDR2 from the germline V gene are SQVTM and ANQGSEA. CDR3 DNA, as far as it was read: TGCAGCGTTGAAAGCGGGAGCTCG. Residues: CSVESGSS. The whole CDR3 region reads CSVESGSSQYF.

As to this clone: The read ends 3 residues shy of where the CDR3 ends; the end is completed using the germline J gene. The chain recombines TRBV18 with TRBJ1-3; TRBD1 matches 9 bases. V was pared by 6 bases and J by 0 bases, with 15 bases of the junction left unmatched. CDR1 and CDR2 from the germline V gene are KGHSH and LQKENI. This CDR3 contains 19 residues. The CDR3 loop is CASSFTGTGPSFSGNTIYF. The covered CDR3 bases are TGTGCCAGCTCCTTTACCGGGACAGGGCCTTCTTTCTCTGGAAACACC.

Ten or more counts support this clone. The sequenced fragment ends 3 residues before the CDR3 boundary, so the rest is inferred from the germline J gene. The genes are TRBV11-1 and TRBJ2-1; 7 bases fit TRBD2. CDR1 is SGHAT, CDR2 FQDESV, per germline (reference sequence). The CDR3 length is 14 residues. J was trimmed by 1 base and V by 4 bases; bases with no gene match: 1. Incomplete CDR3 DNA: TGTGCCAGCAGCTCCGGGGGGTCCTACAATGAG. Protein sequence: CASSSGGSYNE. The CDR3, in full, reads CASSSGGSYNEQFF.

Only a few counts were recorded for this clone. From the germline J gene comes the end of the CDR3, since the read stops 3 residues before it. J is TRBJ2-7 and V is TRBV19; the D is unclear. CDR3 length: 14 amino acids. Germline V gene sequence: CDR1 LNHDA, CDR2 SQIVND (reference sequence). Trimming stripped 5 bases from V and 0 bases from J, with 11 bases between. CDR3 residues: CASSGSGHSYEQYF. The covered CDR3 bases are TGTGCCAGTAGTGGGTCTGGGCACTCCTACGAG.

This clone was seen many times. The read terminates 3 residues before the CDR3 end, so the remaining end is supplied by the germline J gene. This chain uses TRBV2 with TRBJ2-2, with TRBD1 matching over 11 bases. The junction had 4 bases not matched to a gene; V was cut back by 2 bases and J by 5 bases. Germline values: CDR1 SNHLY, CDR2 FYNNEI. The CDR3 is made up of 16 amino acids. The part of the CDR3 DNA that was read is TGTGCCAGCAGTGAACGGACAGGGGGCGCGACCGGGGAG. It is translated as CASSERTGGATGE. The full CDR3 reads CASSERTGGATGELFF.